Below are 13 T cell receptor beta chains sequenced from a single sample in a study of cytomegalovirus exposure and HLA in healthy donors. Researchers ran the PCR with 60 Vbeta and 13 Jbeta primers. Clones were sequenced by immunoSEQ multiplex PCR, and TCRdb holds only the in-frame ones, with some missing. The table shows some 90,000 clones, with about 86% occurring only once. Sequencing was carried out using PBMCs. These receptor sequences come from a woman in her seventies in good health and CMV-seropositive.

For this clone: Germline is not matched at one junction end, which may reflect a read error. The chain uses TRBV19 and TRBJ2-2; TRBD1 is a possible D gene (6 bases). This CDR3 is built from 15 residues. Germline V gene sequence: CDR1 LNHDA, CDR2 SQIVND (reference sequence). The CDR3 sequence: CASSIQGLDTGELSF. CDR3 nucleotides: TGTGCCAGTAGTATTCAGGGGTTGGACACCGGGGAGCTGTCTTTT.

The chain has TRBV6-6 and TRBJ2-4; 7 bases fit TRBD2. With 1 base clipped from V and 3 bases from J, the junction kept 6 bases outside the gene matches. CDR1 is MNHNY, CDR2 SVGAGI, per germline (reference sequence). The CDR3 length is 16 residues. The CDR3 reads CASSYFTTSVKNIQYF. The CDR3 nucleotides are TGTGCCAGCAGTTACTTCACTACTAGCGTCAAAAACATTCAGTACTTC.

The rearrangement uses TRBV7-9 and TRBJ2-1, with 14 bases lining up with TRBD2. This CDR3 has 15 residues. The V segment lost 2 bases and the J segment 12 bases; nucleotides outside the gene matches: 6. Germline V lookup: CDR1 SEHNR, CDR2 FQNEAQ (reference sequence). This chain's CDR3 is CASSLTGLAGEGQFF. The CDR3 DNA sequence: TGTGCCAGCAGCTTAACGGGACTAGCGGGAGAAGGGCAGTTCTTC. Full variable domain (remainder filled in from reference TRBV7-9 and TRBJ2-1): DTGVSQNPRHKITKRGQNVTFRCDPISEHNRLYWYRQTLGQGPEFLTYFQNEAQLEKSRLLSDRFSAERPKGSFSTLEIQRTEQGDSAMYLCASSLTGLAGEGQFFGPGTRLTVL.

The chain is built from TRBV6-5 and TRBJ1-5; 8 nucleotides agree with TRBD1. This CDR3 contains 14 residues. V lost 4 bases and J lost 7; bases outside the gene matches: 6. Germline CDR1 is MNHEY and CDR2 is SVGAGI. This chain's CDR3 is CASSSDRGRQPQHF. As DNA, the CDR3 is TGTGCCAGCAGTTCCGACAGGGGACGGCAGCCCCAGCATTTT.

In its sample, this clone ranks as medium-sized. This chain uses TRBV5-1 with TRBJ1-4; D remains unclear. Germline assignment: CDR1 SGHRS and CDR2 YFSETQ. The CDR3 is made up of 15 amino acids. Trimming took 0 bases from V and 3 from J, leaving 9 bases between them. CDR3 region: CASSLVPGSNEKLFF. CDR3 nucleotide sequence: TGCGCCAGCAGCTTGGTCCCAGGTTCTAATGAAAAACTGTTTTTT.

The V call is TRBV29-1, the J call TRBJ2-7, with 8 bases matching TRBD1. V shed 6 bases and J 2 bases; nucleotides not matched to a gene: 6. There are 13 residues in the CDR3. Germline V CDR1 and CDR2: SQVTM, ANQGSEA. CDR3 DNA: TGCAGCGTAGCACAGGGGGACACCTACGAGCAGTACTTC. It encodes CSVAQGDTYEQYF.

This clone was counted a few times. The chain recombines TRBV9 with TRBJ2-7; D is unresolved. CDR3 length: 16 amino acids. Trimming removed 0 bases from V and 4 bases from J, with 17 bases in between. Germline CDR1 and CDR2: SGDLS and YYNGEE. The CDR3 DNA reads TGTGCCAGCAGCGTAGATACGCGTGCAAGCTCTTACGAGCAGTACTTC. Protein product: CASSVDTRASSYEQYF.

The V gene is TRBV15, the J gene TRBJ2-7, with a possible D match to TRBD2 (6 bases). Trimming left V 0 bases short and J 3 bases short, with 12 bases between. From germline, CDR1 is LNHNV and CDR2 YYDKDF (reference sequence). The CDR3 has 15 residues. The CDR3 coding sequence is TGTGCCACCAGCAGAGATCGGGGACTGGACTACGAGCAGTACTTC. This codes for CATSRDRGLDYEQYF.

The chain recombines TRBV4-2 with TRBJ2-6; D might be TRBD2 (5 bases). Between the trimmed V and J ends, which lost 4 bases and 0 bases, there was a span of 10 bases. The germline V gene encodes CDR1 LGHNA and CDR2 YNFKEQ. This CDR3 is built from 16 residues. CDR3 sequence: CASSPERSSGANVLTF. For the CDR3, the DNA is TGTGCCAGCAGCCCCGAGCGGAGCTCTGGGGCCAACGTCCTGACTTTC.

A single count supports this clone. The V gene is TRBV11-3, the J gene TRBJ2-7, with D possibly TRBD2 on 5 matching bases. V was clipped by 5 bases and J by 4 bases, with 15 bases between them. CDR3 size: 14 residues. CDR1 and CDR2 from the germline V gene are SGHNT and YENEEA. The CDR3 DNA reads TGTGCCAGCAGCCCCGGAGCGGACCGATACGAGCAGTACTTC. As protein: CASSPGADRYEQYF.

This chain connects TRBV30 to TRBJ2-7; D perhaps matches TRBD1 (6 bases). Germline V gives CDR1 GTSNPN, CDR2 SVGIG (reference sequence). Trimming removed 0 bases at V and 5 bases at J, with 14 bases between. There are 14 residues in the CDR3. The CDR3 spells CAWSVLQGGNEQYF. CDR3 nucleotide sequence: TGTGCCTGGAGTGTACTACAGGGTGGGAACGAGCAGTACTTC.

The sample holds a few counts of this clone. This chain joins TRBV29-1 and TRBJ2-1; 14 bases agree with TRBD2. Trimming took 2 bases from V and 9 from J; bases not matched to a gene: 15. Germline values: CDR1 SQVTM, CDR2 ANQGSEA. The CDR3 runs 18 residues. The CDR3 spells CSVELIPGTSGSPGEQFF. CDR3 in DNA: TGCAGCGTTGAACTTATCCCGGGGACTAGCGGGAGTCCCGGTGAGCAGTTCTTC.

The chain couples TRBV4-2 to TRBJ1-2; D not resolved. The CDR3 is 13 residues long. Trimming removed 0 bases at V and 3 bases at J, with 5 bases between. Germline V gives CDR1 LGHNA, CDR2 YNFKEQ. CDR3 amino acids: CASSQDPYYGYTF. For the CDR3, the DNA is TGTGCCAGCAGCCAAGACCCTTACTATGGCTACACCTTC.